This note documents a single T cell receptor (beta chain) sequence. This record comes from a study of cytomegalovirus exposure and HLA in healthy donors. Vbeta (60) and Jbeta (13) primers were used in the PCR. Per the original methods: In a later analysis, the count reached some 88 million unique TCR beta chains, with 10 million to 11 million shared. Using immunoSEQ multiplex PCR, the repertoire was profiled, and TCRdb retains in-frame clones only, with some absent. The DNA gave D and trimming, while V, J and clone size come from that table. The table shows 130,000 to 150,000 clones, with just under 85% occurring only once. Sequencing was done on a sample of PBMCs. This receptor was obtained from a man aged 40-50 years in good health and CMV-seropositive.

Here the CDR3 reads CASSYSGPPEAFF. DNA of the CDR3: TGTGCCAGCAGTTACTCGGGCCCCCCTGAAGCTTTCTTT. The chain employs TRBV6-5 and TRBJ1-1; D is undetermined. The CDR3 is 13 residues long. CDR1 MNHEY and CDR2 SVGAGI come from the germline V gene. The V end lost 0 bases, the J end lost 6 bases, and 8 bases lay between the germline ends.